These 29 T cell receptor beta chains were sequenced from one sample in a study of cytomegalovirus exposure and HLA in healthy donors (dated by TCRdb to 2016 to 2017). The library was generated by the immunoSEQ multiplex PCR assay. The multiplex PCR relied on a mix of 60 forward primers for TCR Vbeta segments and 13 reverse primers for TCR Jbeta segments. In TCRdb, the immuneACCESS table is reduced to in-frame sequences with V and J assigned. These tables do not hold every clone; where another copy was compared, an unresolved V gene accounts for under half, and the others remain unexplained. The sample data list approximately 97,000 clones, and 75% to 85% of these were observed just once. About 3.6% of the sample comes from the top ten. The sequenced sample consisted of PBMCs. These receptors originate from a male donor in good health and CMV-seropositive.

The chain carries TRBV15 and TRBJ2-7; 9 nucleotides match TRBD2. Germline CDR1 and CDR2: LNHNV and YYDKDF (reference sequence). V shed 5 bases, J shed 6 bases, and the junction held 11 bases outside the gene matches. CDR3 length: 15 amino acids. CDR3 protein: CATSSQGGGASEQYF. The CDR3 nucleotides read TGTGCCACCAGCTCCCAGGGCGGGGGGGCGTCCGAGCAGTACTTC.

CDR3 sequence (DNA): TGTGCTAGTGGTTTCCCGACTAGCGGGAAACACAATGAGCAGTTCTTC. This codes for CASGFPTSGKHNEQFF. J is TRBJ2-1 and V is TRBV12-5; the match to TRBD2 covers 11 bases. The germline V gene has CDR1 LGHNT and CDR2 FRNRAP. The CDR3 is 16 residues long. V shed 3 bases, J shed 5 bases, and the junction held 6 bases outside the gene matches.

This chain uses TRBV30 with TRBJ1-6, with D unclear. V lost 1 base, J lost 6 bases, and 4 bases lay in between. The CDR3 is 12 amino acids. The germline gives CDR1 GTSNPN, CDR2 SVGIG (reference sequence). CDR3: CAWSGSNSPLHF. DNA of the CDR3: TGTGCCTGGAGTGGGAGTAATTCACCCCTCCACTTT.

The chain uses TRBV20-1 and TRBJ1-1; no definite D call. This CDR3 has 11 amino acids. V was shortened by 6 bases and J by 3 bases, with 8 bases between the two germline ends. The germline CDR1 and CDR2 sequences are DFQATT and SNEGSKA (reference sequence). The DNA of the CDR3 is TGCAGTGCCCCTATCGACACTGAAGCTTTCTTT. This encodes CSAPIDTEAFF.

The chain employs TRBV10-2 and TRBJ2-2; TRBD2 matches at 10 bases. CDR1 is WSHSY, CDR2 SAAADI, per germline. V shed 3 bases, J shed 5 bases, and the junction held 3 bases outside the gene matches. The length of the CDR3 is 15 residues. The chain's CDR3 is CASSDVAGGTGELFF. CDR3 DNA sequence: TGCGCCAGCAGTGATGTAGCGGGGGGAACCGGGGAGCTGTTTTTT.

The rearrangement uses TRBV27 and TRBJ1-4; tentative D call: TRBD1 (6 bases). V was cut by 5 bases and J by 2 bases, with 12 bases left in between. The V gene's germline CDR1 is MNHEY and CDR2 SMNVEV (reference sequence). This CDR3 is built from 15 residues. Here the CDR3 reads CASSQRQVTNEKLFF. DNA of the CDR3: TGTGCCAGCAGTCAAAGACAGGTGACTAATGAAAAACTGTTTTTT.

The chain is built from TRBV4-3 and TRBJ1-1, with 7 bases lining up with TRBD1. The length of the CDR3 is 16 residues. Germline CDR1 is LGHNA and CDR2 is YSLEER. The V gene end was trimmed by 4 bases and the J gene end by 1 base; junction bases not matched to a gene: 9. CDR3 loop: CASSRLGAGGNTEAFF. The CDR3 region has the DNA TGCGCCAGCAGCCGACTAGGAGCAGGGGGGAACACTGAAGCTTTCTTT.

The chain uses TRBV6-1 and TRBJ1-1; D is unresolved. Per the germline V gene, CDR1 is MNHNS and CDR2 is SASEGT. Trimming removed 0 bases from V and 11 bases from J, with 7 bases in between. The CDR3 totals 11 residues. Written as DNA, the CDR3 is TGTGCCAGCAGTGAAGCGTGGCGGGCTTTCTTT. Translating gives CASSEAWRAFF.

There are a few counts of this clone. CDR3 loop: CASSPRDYLGTQYF. DNA of the CDR3: TGTGCCAGCAGCCCCCGGGACTACCTGGGGACCCAGTACTTC. The chain has TRBV5-6 and TRBJ2-5; TRBD2 matches 7 bases. V dropped 4 bases and J dropped 7; count of bases not matched to a gene: 10. CDR1 and CDR2 from the germline V gene are SGHDT and YYEEEE. The CDR3 consists of 14 residues. Filled out from reference TRBV5-6 and TRBJ2-5, the complete variable domain reads DAGVTQSPTHLIKTRGQQVTLRCSPKSGHDTVSWYQQALGQGPQFIFQYYEEEERQRGNFPDRFSGHQFPNYSSELNVNALLLGDSALYLCASSPRDYLGTQYFGPGTRLLVL.

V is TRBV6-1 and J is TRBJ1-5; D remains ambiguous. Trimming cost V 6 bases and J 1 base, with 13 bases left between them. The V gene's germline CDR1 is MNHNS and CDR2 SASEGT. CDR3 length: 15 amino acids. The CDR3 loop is CASSLGGFSNQPQHF. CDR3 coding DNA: TGTGCCAGCAGCTTGGGAGGGTTCAGCAATCAGCCCCAGCATTTT.

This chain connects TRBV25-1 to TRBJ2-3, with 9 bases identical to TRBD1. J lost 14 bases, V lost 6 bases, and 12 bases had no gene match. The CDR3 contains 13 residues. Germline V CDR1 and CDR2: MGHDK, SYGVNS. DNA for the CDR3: TGTGCCAGCAGAGGACAGGGGAGGGTATGGTGGTATTTT. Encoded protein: CASRGQGRVWWYF.

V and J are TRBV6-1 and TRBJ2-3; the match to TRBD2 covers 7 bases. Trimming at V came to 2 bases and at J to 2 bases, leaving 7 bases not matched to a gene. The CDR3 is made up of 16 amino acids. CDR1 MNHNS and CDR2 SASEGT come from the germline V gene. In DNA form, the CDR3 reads TGTGCCAGCAGTGAAAGGACGGGGGGAAACACAGATACGCAGTATTTT. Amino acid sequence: CASSERTGGNTDTQYF.

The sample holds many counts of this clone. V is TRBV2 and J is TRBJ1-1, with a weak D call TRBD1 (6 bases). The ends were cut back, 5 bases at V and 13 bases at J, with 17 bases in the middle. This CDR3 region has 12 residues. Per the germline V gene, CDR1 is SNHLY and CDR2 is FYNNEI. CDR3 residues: CASSPGHLVGFF. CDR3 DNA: TGTGCCAGCAGTCCGGGACACCTCGTCGGTTTCTTT.

CDR3 nucleotide sequence: TGTGCCTGGAGTCCAATACAACTTCGAGGACAGCCCCAGCATTTT. Encoded protein: CAWSPIQLRGQPQHF. V usage is TRBV30 and J usage is TRBJ1-5; D not certain. Between the trimmed V and J ends, which lost 2 bases and 7 bases, there was a span of 18 bases. The CDR3 sequence is 15 residues long. Germline V gene data show CDR1 as GTSNPN and CDR2 as SVGIG (reference sequence).

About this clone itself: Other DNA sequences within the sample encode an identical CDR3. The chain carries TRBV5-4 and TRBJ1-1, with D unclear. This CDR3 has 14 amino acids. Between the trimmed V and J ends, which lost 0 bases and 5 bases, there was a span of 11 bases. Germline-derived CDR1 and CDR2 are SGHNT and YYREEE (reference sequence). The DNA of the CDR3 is TGTGCCAGCAGCTTGGCCGGGCGGGTTACTGAAGCTTTCTTT. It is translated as CASSLAGRVTEAFF. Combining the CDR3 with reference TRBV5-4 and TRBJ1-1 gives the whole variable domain ETGVTQSPTHLIKTRGQQVTLRCSSQSGHNTVSWYQQALGQGPQFIFQYYREEENGRGNFPPRFSGLQFPNYSSELNVNALELDDSALYLCASSLAGRVTEAFFGQGTRLTVV.

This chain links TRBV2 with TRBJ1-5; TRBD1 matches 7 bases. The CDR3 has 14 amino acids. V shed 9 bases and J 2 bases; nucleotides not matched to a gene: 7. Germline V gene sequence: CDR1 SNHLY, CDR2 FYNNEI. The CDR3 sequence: CASNRGIGNQPQHF. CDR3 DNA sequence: TGTGCCAGTAACAGGGGTATTGGCAATCAGCCCCAGCATTTT.

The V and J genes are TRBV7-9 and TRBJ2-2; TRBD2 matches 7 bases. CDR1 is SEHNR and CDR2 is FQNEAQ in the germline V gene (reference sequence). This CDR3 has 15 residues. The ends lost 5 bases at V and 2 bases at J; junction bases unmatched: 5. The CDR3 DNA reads TGTGCCAGCAGCCCCGGGACTAAAAACACCGGGGAGCTGTTTTTT. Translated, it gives CASSPGTKNTGELFF.

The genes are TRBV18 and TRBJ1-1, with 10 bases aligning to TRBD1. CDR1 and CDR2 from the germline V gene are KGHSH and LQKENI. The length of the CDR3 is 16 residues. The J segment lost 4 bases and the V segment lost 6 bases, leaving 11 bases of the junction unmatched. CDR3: CASSPRMGQGSTEAFF. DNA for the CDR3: TGTGCCAGCTCGCCGAGGATGGGACAGGGGAGCACTGAAGCTTTCTTT. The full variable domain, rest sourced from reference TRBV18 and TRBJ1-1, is NAGVMQNPRHLVRRRGQEARLRCSPMKGHSHVYWYRQLPEEGLKFMVYLQKENIIDESGMPKERFSAEFPKEGPSILRIQQVVRGDSAAYFCASSPRMGQGSTEAFFGQGTRLTVV.

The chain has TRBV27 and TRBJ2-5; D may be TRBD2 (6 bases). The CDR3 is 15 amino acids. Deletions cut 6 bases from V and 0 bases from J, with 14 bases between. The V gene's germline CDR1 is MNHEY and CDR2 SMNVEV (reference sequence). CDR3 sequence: CASSRQAGNQETQYF. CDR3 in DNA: TGTGCCAGCAGCCGCCAGGCGGGGAACCAAGAGACCCAGTACTTC.

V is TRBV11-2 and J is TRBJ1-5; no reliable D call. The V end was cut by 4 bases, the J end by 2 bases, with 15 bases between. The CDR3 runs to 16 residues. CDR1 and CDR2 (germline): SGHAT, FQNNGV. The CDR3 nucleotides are TGTGCCAGCAGCTCCCTGGTAAAGGGAGGCAATCAGCCCCAGCATTTT. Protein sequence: CASSSLVKGGNQPQHF.

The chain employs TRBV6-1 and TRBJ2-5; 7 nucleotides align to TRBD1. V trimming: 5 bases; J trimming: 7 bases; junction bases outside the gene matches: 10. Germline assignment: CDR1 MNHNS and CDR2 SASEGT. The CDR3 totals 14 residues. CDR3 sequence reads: CASSYEGARGTQYF. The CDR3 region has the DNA TGTGCCAGCAGTTATGAGGGGGCCAGGGGGACCCAGTACTTC.

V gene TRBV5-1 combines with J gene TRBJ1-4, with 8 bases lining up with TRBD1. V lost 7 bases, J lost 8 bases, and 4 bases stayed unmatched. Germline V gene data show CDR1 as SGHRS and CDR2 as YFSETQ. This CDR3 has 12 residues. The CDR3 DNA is TGCGCCAGCTCCAGGGGGCGGGAAAAACTGTTTTTT. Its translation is CASSRGREKLFF.

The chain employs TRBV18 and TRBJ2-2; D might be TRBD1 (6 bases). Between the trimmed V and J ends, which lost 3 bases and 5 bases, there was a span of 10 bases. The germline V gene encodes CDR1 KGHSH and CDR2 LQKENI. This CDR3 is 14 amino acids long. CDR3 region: CASSPGQLTGELFF. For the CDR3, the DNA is TGTGCCAGCTCACCCGGACAGTTGACCGGGGAGCTGTTTTTT. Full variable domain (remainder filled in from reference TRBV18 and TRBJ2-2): NAGVMQNPRHLVRRRGQEARLRCSPMKGHSHVYWYRQLPEEGLKFMVYLQKENIIDESGMPKERFSAEFPKEGPSILRIQQVVRGDSAAYFCASSPGQLTGELFFGEGSRLTVL.

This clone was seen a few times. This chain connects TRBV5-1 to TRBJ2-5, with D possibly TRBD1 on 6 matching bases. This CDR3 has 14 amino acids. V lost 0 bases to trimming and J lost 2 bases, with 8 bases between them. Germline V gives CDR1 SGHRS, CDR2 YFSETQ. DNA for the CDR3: TGCGCCAGCAGCTTGGGGGGGCCGCAAGAGACCCAGTACTTC. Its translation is CASSLGGPQETQYF. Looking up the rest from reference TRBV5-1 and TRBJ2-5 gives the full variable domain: KAGVTQTPRYLIKTRGQQVTLSCSPISGHRSVSWYQQTPGQGLQFLFEYFSETQRNKGNFPGRFSGRQFSNSRSEMNVSTLELGDSALYLCASSLGGPQETQYFGPGTRLLVL.

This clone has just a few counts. CDR3 DNA: TGCGCCAGCAGCCGGGGGGGGTACACTGAAGCTTTCTTT. Protein sequence: CASSRGGYTEAFF. The genes are TRBV5-1 and TRBJ1-1; D perhaps matches TRBD1 (5 bases). The CDR3 has 13 amino acids. CDR1 SGHRS and CDR2 YFSETQ come from the germline V gene. Trimming left V 4 bases short and J 3 bases short, with 10 bases between.

CDR3 DNA sequence: TGCGCCAGCAGCCCGGAGAATTCCGGGACAGGGGCAGATACGCAGTATTTT. As protein: CASSPENSGTGADTQYF. This sequence joins TRBV5-1 and TRBJ2-3; TRBD1 agrees at 10 bases. V gave up 4 bases and J gave up 4 bases; unmatched junction bases: 12. The CDR3 is made up of 17 amino acids. CDR1 SGHRS and CDR2 YFSETQ come from the germline V gene.

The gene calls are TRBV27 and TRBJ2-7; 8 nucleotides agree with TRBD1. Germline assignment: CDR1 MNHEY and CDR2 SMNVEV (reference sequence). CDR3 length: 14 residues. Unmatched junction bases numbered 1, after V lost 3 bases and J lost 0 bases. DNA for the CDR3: TGTGCCAGCAGTTTCGGACAGGGCTCCTACGAGCAGTACTTC. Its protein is CASSFGQGSYEQYF.

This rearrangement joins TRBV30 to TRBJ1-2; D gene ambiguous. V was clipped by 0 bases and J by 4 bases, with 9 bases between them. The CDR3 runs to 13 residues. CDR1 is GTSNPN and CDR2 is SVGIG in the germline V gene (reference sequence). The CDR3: CAWSVAGIYGYTF. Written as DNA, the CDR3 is TGTGCCTGGAGTGTAGCGGGGATCTATGGCTACACCTTC.

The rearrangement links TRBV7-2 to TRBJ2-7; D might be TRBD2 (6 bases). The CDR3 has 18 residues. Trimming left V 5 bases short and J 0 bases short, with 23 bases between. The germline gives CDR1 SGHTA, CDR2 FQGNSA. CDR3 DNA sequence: TGTGCCAGCAGCGAAGAACGTCGATTGGGGGGTCGCTCCTACGAGCAGTACTTC. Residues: CASSEERRLGGRSYEQYF.